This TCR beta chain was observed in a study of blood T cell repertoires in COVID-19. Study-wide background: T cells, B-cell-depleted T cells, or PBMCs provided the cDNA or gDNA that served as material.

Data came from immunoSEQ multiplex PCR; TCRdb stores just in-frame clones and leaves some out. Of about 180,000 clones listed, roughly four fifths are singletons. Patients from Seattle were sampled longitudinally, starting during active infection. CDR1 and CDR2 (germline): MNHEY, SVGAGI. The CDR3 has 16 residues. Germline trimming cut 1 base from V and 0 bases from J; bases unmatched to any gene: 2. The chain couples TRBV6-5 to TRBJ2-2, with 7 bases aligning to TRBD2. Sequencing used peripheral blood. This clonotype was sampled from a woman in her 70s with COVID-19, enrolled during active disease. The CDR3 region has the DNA TGTGCCAGCAGTTACTGGGGGACTACGAACACCGGGGAGCTGTTTTTT. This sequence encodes CASSYWGTTNTGELFF.